These T cell receptor beta chains were read from a single sample in a study of CD8+ T cells in alopecia areata. TCRdb's table, derived via immunoSEQ multiplex PCR, lists solely in-frame clones and lacks some. The sample has 150,000 to 200,000 clones, 59% seen once. The material was CD4+ T cells sorted from blood, obtained at week 0. The receptors here all came from a human donor with alopecia areata. Each CDR3 is given with its conserved first and last residue. Fields, in order: clone size, J gene, V gene, D gene, CDR3 protein, CDR3 DNA. The D gene is left open where the match is weak. Rows give clone size only sometimes, using once, few, many, or a class for an expanded clone.

NA,TRBJ2-6,TRBV10-2,NA,CASSDYLDSGANVLTF,TGCGCCAGCAGTGATTATCTGGACTCTGGGGCCAACGTCCTGACTTTC
NA,TRBJ1-6,TRBV2,NA,CASRMENNSPLHF,TGTGCCAGCAGAATGGAAAATAATTCACCCCTCCACTTT
NA,TRBJ1-5,TRBV12-5,NA,CASGTLSGASNQPQHF,TGTGCTAGTGGCACCTTGTCGGGTGCGAGCAATCAGCCCCAGCATTTT
NA,TRBJ2-4,TRBV29-1,TRBD1,CSVAHRGDIQYF,TGCAGCGTTGCCCACAGGGGCGACATTCAGTACTTC
few,TRBJ2-1,TRBV2,NA,CASTLAPGTSNEQFF,TGTGCCAGCACCTTAGCCCCCGGGACTTCCAATGAGCAGTTCTTC
NA,TRBJ2-5,TRBV20-1,NA,CSARDVDF,TGCAGTGCTAGAGACGTGGACTTC
NA,TRBJ1-6,TRBV11-2,NA,CASSLRRDSPLHF,TGTGCCAGCAGTCTTAGACGGGATTCACCCCTCCACTTT
few,TRBJ1-5,TRBV7-2,NA,CASSDRTGNQPQHF,TGTGCCAGCAGCGACCGGACAGGCAATCAGCCCCAGCATTTT
NA,TRBJ2-4,TRBV28,NA,CASSPRTVPNIQYF,TGTGCCAGCAGTCCCAGGACAGTCCCAAACATTCAGTACTTC
NA,TRBJ1-2,TRBV30,NA,CAWSVSGGYTF,TGTGCCTGGAGTGTTTCTGGAGGCTACACCTTC
NA,TRBJ2-5,TRBV29-1,NA,CSVAPSATQYF,TGCAGCGTTGCTCCGTCGGCGACCCAGTACTTC
NA,TRBJ2-3,TRBV27,NA,CASSLWGAGADTQYF,TGTGCCAGCAGTTTATGGGGGGCTGGGGCAGATACGCAGTATTTT
NA,TRBJ1-5,TRBV7-9,TRBD1,CASSLSPGGNNQPQHF,TGTGCCAGCAGCTTAAGTCCAGGGGGCAACAATCAGCCCCAGCATTTT
few,TRBJ1-1,TRBV5-1,NA,CASSLLREEEAFF,TGCGCCAGCAGCTTGTTACGCGAGGAAGAGGCTTTCTTT
few,TRBJ1-2,TRBV29-1,NA,CSVGARVNGYTF,TGCAGCGTTGGGGCCAGGGTGAATGGCTACACCTTC
NA,TRBJ2-7,TRBV2,TRBD2,CASTSSGGYEQYF,TGTGCCAGCACCTCTAGCGGGGGCTACGAGCAGTACTTC
NA,TRBJ2-7,TRBV7-9,NA,CASSSLREDRNYEQYF,TGTGCCAGCAGCTCCCTTCGGGAGGACAGGAACTACGAGCAGTACTTC
NA,TRBJ1-2,TRBV7-8,TRBD1,CASSNGQGRGYTF,TGTGCCAGCAGCAACGGACAGGGACGTGGCTACACCTTC
NA,TRBJ2-7,TRBV5-1,TRBD1,CASSLGTGETYEQYF,TGCGCCAGCAGCCTAGGGACAGGGGAGACCTACGAGCAGTACTTC
NA,TRBJ2-6,TRBV4-2,TRBD2,CASSPPSSGGRSGANVLTF,TGTGCCAGCAGCCCACCCTCTAGCGGGGGCCGCTCTGGGGCCAACGTCCTGACTTTC
NA,TRBJ2-3,TRBV7-9,NA,CASSIYRDSSSPTSF,TGTGCCAGCAGCATCTACCGGGACTCCTCTTCGCCCACCTCATTT
few,TRBJ2-1,TRBV7-9,NA,CASSLGSWDEQFF,TGTGCCAGCAGCTTAGGGAGCTGGGATGAGCAGTTCTTC
NA,TRBJ1-4,TRBV15,NA,CATSRDGGDNEKLFF,TGTGCCACCAGCAGAGATGGGGGGGACAATGAAAAACTGTTTTTT
NA,TRBJ1-5,TRBV5-6,NA,CASSFQGGNQPQHF,TGTGCCAGCAGCTTTCAAGGGGGGAATCAGCCCCAGCATTTT
NA,TRBJ2-3,TRBV30,TRBD1,CAWSTLTGARTDTQYF,TGTGCCTGGAGTACCCTCACAGGGGCCAGGACGGATACGCAGTATTTT
NA,TRBJ2-5,TRBV19,NA,CASSNSGAGETQYF,TGTGCCAGTAGTAATTCGGGGGCAGGGGAGACCCAGTACTTC
NA,TRBJ2-5,TRBV29-1,TRBD1,CSVADRGGETQYF,TGCAGCGTTGCAGACAGGGGTGGAGAGACCCAGTACTTC
NA,TRBJ1-3,TRBV5-6,NA,CASSLVGNTIYF,TGTGCCAGCAGCTTGGTAGGAAACACCATATATTTT
NA,TRBJ1-6,TRBV30,NA,CAWSVLVDNSPLHF,TGTGCCTGGAGTGTACTTGTTGACAATTCACCCCTCCACTTT
NA,TRBJ2-3,TRBV5-1,NA,CASSAQGTDTQYF,TGCGCCAGCAGCGCGCAGGGGACAGATACGCAGTATTTT
NA,TRBJ2-2,TRBV4-2,TRBD2,CASSRSGLAGGPSTGELFF,TGTGCCAGCAGCCGCTCTGGACTAGCGGGGGGGCCCAGCACCGGGGAGCTGTTTTTT
NA,TRBJ2-2,TRBV15,TRBD1,CATSRGDRANTGELFF,TGTGCCACCAGCAGAGGGGACAGAGCGAACACCGGGGAGCTGTTTTTT
NA,TRBJ2-7,TRBV7-9,NA,CASSLDIQPYEQYF,TGTGCCAGCAGCTTGGACATCCAACCCTACGAGCAGTACTTC
NA,TRBJ2-2,TRBV20-1,NA,CSAKTGGELFF,TGCAGTGCTAAGACGGGTGGGGAGCTGTTTTTT
NA,TRBJ2-3,TRBV6-5,NA,CASRAGAYSTDTQYF,TGTGCCAGCAGGGCCGGGGCTTATTCCACAGATACGCAGTATTTT
NA,TRBJ2-7,TRBV29-1,TRBD1,CSVDGDRGGEQYF,TGCAGCGTTGACGGGGACAGGGGGGGCGAGCAGTACTTC
NA,TRBJ2-1,TRBV30,NA,CAWTGYNEQFF,TGTGCCTGGACGGGGTACAATGAGCAGTTCTTC
once,TRBJ1-1,TRBV9,NA,CASSVATDLEAFF,TGTGCCAGCAGCGTAGCTACGGACCTAGAAGCTTTCTTT
few,TRBJ1-1,TRBV7-2,NA,CASSPDVGDVSEAFF,TGTGCCAGCAGCCCAGATGTGGGGGACGTTAGTGAAGCTTTCTTT
few,TRBJ2-5,TRBV11-3,NA,CASSLGPNSEETQYF,TGTGCCAGCAGCTTAGGGCCAAACAGTGAGGAGACCCAGTACTTC
NA,TRBJ2-2,TRBV2,TRBD1,CASSEYTGGTGELFF,TGTGCCAGCAGTGAATACACAGGGGGTACCGGGGAGCTGTTTTTT
NA,TRBJ2-3,TRBV18,TRBD1,CASSLGTGGAPDTQYF,TGTGCCAGCTCACTGGGGACAGGGGGCGCCCCAGATACGCAGTATTTT
NA,TRBJ1-2,TRBV23-1,NA,CASSRRLLNYGYTF,TGCGCCAGCAGCCGACGGCTACTTAACTATGGCTACACCTTC
few,TRBJ2-7,TRBV2,NA,CASSASLTGTGTYEQYF,TGTGCCAGCAGTGCGTCTTTAACCGGGACGGGAACCTACGAGCAGTACTTC
NA,TRBJ1-5,TRBV6-1,TRBD1,CASREWVGGKSNQPQHF,TGTGCCAGCAGAGAATGGGTAGGGGGCAAGAGCAATCAGCCCCAGCATTTT
NA,TRBJ2-3,TRBV29-1,NA,CSVGPGGGRGTQYF,TGCAGCGTTGGACCAGGGGGGGGTCGTGGTACGCAGTATTTT
NA,TRBJ2-1,TRBV2,NA,CASRMWGDGEQFF,TGTGCCAGCAGGATGTGGGGGGACGGTGAGCAGTTCTTC
NA,TRBJ2-1,TRBV9,NA,CASSVAALNEQFF,TGTGCCAGCAGCGTAGCGGCTCTCAATGAGCAGTTCTTC
NA,TRBJ2-7,TRBV2,NA,CASSEGGYEQYF,TGTGCCAGCAGTGAAGGAGGCTACGAGCAGTACTTC
few,TRBJ2-1,TRBV10-3,NA,CAIGRGNEQFF,TGTGCCATCGGTCGAGGCAATGAGCAGTTCTTC
NA,TRBJ2-5,TRBV7-9,NA,CASSSGSGGTQYF,TGTGCCAGCAGCTCCGGTAGCGGAGGGACCCAGTACTTC
few,TRBJ1-1,TRBV28,NA,CASSLGQGISTEAFF,TGTGCCAGCAGTTTGGGGCAGGGAATTTCCACTGAAGCTTTCTTT
NA,TRBJ2-2,TRBV30,NA,CAWSAYRAGELFF,TGTGCCTGGAGTGCCTACAGGGCCGGGGAGCTGTTTTTT
few,TRBJ2-3,TRBV7-9,NA,CASSSGVTSTDTQYF,TGTGCCAGCAGCTCCGGCGTGACTAGCACAGATACGCAGTATTTT
NA,TRBJ1-1,TRBV5-1,NA,CASSETTDTEAFF,TGCGCCAGCAGCGAGACTACGGACACTGAAGCTTTCTTT
few,TRBJ1-4,TRBV29-1,NA,CSVGKGEKLFF,TGCAGCGTTGGGAAAGGTGAAAAACTGTTTTTT
once,TRBJ2-5,TRBV29-1,NA,CSAWMGETQYF,TGCAGCGCATGGATGGGGGAGACCCAGTACTTC
NA,TRBJ2-5,TRBV5-1,TRBD2,CASSFGTSDGETQYF,TGCGCCAGCAGCTTCGGGACTAGCGACGGAGAGACCCAGTACTTC